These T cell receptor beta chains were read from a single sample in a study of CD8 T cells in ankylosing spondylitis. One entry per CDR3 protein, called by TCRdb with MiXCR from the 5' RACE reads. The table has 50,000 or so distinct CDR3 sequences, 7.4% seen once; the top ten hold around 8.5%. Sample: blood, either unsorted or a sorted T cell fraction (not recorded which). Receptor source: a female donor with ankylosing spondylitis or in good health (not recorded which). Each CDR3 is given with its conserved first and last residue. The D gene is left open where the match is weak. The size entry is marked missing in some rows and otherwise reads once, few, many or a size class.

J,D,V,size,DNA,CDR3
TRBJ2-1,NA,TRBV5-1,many,TGCGCCAGCAGGCCTACGGAAAATGAGCAGTTCTTC,CASRPTENEQFF
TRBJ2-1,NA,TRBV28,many,TGTGCCAGCAGTTTGAGGGGTAGCGGTGAGCAGTTCTTC,CASSLRGSGEQFF
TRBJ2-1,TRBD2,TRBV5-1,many,TGCGCCAGCAGCCTCACCGGGACTAGCGGGGGCAATGAGCAGTTCTTC,CASSLTGTSGGNEQFF
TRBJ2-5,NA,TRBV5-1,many,TGCGCCAGCAGCTTGGGCGACAGCCAAGAGACCCAGTACTTC,CASSLGDSQETQYF
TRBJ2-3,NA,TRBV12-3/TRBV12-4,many,TGTGCCAGCAGTTTCCGTACGCAGTATTTT,CASSFRTQYF
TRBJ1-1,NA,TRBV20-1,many,TGCAGTGCTAGTGACATTAAGCTATTT,CSASDIKLF
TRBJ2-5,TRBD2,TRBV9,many,TGTGCCAGCAGCGTAAGCAGGACGGGGGGGGAGACCCAGTACTTC,CASSVSRTGGETQYF
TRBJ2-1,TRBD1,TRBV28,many,TGTGCCAGCAGTCGCGCGGGGACAGGGTACAATGAGCAGTTCTTC,CASSRAGTGYNEQFF
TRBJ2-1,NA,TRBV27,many,TGTGCCAGCAGTGCAGGGGCTCCGGGGCCAGAGCAGTTCTTC,CASSAGAPGPEQFF
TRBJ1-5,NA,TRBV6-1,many,TGTGCCAGCAGACAGTATAGCAATCAGCCCCAGCATTTT,CASRQYSNQPQHF
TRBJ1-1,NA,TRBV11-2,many,TGTGCCAGCAGCTCAACAGAGAGCACTGAAGCTTTCTTT,CASSSTESTEAFF
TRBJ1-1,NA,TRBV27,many,TGTGCCAGCAGGGGTGGTGGCACTGAAGCTTTCTTT,CASRGGGTEAFF
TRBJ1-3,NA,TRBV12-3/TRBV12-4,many,TGTGCCAGCATGAGCTCTGGAAACACCATATATTTT,CASMSSGNTIYF
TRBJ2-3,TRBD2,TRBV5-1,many,TGCGCCAGCAGCTTGGAACTAGCGGGGATAGATACGCAGTATTTT,CASSLELAGIDTQYF
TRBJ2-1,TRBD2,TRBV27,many,TGTGCCAGCAGTTTATACCCCACTAGCGGGGGCCCCATGGGGGCTGGTGAGCAGTTCTTC,CASSLYPTSGGPMGAGEQFF
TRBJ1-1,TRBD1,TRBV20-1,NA,TGCAGTGCGGGCCCCGGGACAGTCACTATGAACACTGAAGCTTTCTTT,CSAGPGTVTMNTEAFF
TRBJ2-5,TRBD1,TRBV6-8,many,TGTGCCAGCAGTTACTGCGGACAGGGGCAAGAGACCCAGTACTTC,CASSYCGQGQETQYF
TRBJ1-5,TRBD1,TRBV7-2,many,TGTGCCAGCAGCATTTTACAGGGGGCTGAACAGCCCCAGCATTTT,CASSILQGAEQPQHF
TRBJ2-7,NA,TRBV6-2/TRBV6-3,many,TGTGCCAGCAGTTACTCGACCACAGGGAGCGGGGCCTTTGAGCAGTACTTC,CASSYSTTGSGAFEQYF
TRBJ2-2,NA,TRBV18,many,TGTGCCAGCTCACGAACAGGGACCGGGGAGCTGTTTTTT,CASSRTGTGELFF
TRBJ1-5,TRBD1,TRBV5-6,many,TGTGCCAGCAGCTCAACCGACAGGGCGGGAGATCAGCCCCAGCATTTT,CASSSTDRAGDQPQHF
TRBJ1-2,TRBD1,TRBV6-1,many,TGTGCCAGCAGTCTGTCCCCGGGACAGGGAGGAGGCTACACCTTC,CASSLSPGQGGGYTF
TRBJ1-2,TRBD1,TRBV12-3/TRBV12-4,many,TGTGCCAGCAGTTTAGGACAGGGGAGTACCTATGGCTACACCTTC,CASSLGQGSTYGYTF
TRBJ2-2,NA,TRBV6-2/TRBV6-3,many,TGTGCCAGCAGAGACACCGGGGAGCTGTTTTTT,CASRDTGELFF
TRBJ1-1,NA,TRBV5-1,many,TGCGCCAGCAAACCTTCCGTCTCTACAGCGAACACTGAAGCTTTCTTT,CASKPSVSTANTEAFF
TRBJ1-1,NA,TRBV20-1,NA,TGCAGTGCTAGAGCGGCGAACACTGAAGCTTTCTTT,CSARAANTEAFF
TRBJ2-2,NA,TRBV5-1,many,TGCGCCAGCAGCGGAGGACTGAACACCGGGGAGCTGTTTTTT,CASSGGLNTGELFF
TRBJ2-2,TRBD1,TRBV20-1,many,TGCAGTGCTGTCAGACAGGGGGCGAACACCGGGGAGCTGTTTTTT,CSAVRQGANTGELFF
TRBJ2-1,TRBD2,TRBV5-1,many,TGCGCCAGCAGCAATAGCGGGGGGCCTTACAATGAGCAGTTCTTC,CASSNSGGPYNEQFF
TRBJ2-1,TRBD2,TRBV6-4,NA,TGTGCCAGCAGTGACTCCGGACTAGCGGGGCCTAATGAGCAGTTCTTC,CASSDSGLAGPNEQFF
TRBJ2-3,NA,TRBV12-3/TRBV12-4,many,TGTGCCAGCAGTCCACCCCGTGGCGGTTTAGGCACAGATACGCAGTATTTT,CASSPPRGGLGTDTQYF
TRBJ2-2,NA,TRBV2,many,TGTGCCAGCAACACCCAGGGCCCCGGGGAGCTGTTTTTT,CASNTQGPGELFF
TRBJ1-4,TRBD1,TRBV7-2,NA,TGTGCCAGCAGCTTACATACCGGGACAGGGGGGCAAAAACTGTTTTTT,CASSLHTGTGGQKLFF
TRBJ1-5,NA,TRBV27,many,TGTGCCAGCAGAAGTCAGGGTGGACAGCCCCAGCATTTT,CASRSQGGQPQHF
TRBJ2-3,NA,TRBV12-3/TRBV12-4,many,TGTGCCAGCAGTTTAGCGCACGGGGGGCTAGCAGCTGATACGCAGTATTTT,CASSLAHGGLAADTQYF
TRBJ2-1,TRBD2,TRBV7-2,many,TGTGCCAGCAGCTGGACTAGCGGGGCCTACAATGAGCAGTTCTTC,CASSWTSGAYNEQFF
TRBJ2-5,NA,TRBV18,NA,TGTGCCAGCTCACCGGGGTTCCAAGAGACCCAGTACTTC,CASSPGFQETQYF
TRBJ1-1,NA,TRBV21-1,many,TGTGCCACCCCTCGGGGGGTTAGCACTGAAGCTTTCTTT,CATPRGVSTEAFF
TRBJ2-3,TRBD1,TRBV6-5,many,TGTGCCAGCAGTTATCACAACAGGGGGCGGCCTAGGGATACGCAGTATTTT,CASSYHNRGRPRDTQYF
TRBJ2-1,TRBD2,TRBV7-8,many,TGTGCCAGCAGCCTAAGCGGGGTCGGAACTTATGAGCAGTTCTTC,CASSLSGVGTYEQFF
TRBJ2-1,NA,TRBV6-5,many,TGTGCCAGCAGTTACTCGACAGGTGGGGTGTACAATGAGCAGTTCTTC,CASSYSTGGVYNEQFF
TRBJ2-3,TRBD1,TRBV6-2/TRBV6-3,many,TGTGCCAGCAGTTACGCGGACAGGAATCAGGATACGCAGTATTTT,CASSYADRNQDTQYF
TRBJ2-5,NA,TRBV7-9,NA,TGTGCCAGCAGCTTAGACCGTCAAGAGACCCAGTACTTC,CASSLDRQETQYF
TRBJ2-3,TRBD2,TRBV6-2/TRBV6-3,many,TGTGCCAGCAGTTACCTCATCGGGGGGGTTACCACAGATACGCAGTATTTT,CASSYLIGGVTTDTQYF
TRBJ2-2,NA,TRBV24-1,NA,TGTGCCACCAGCCCAGGGTCTGTAAACACCGGGGAGCTGTTTTTT,CATSPGSVNTGELFF